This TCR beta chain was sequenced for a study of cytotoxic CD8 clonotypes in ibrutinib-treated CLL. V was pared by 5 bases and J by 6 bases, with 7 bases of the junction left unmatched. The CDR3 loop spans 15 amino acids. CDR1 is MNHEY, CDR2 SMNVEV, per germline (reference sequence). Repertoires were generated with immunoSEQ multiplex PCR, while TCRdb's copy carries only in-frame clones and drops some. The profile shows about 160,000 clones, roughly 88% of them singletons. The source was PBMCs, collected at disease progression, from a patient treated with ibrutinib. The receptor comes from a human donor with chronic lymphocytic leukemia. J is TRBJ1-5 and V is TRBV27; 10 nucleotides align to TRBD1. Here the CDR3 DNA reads TGTGCCAGCAGTCCCGGGACAGGGGTCGGTCAGCCCCAGCATTTT. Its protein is CASSPGTGVGQPQHF.